The 22 T cell receptor beta chains below were found in one sample sequenced in a study of blood T cell repertoires in COVID-19. Repertoires were generated with immunoSEQ multiplex PCR, while TCRdb's copy carries only in-frame clones and drops some. The sample consists of fewer than 200,000 clones, approximately 79% of them appearing once. Sequenced material: peripheral blood. The source is an older woman with COVID-19, enrolled during active disease.

The chain is built from TRBV30 and TRBJ1-2; TRBD1 might be the D (6 bases). V was cut by 5 bases and J by 1 base, with 14 bases left in between. Germline CDR1 GTSNPN, CDR2 SVGIG (reference sequence). The CDR3 extends over 14 amino acids. The chain's CDR3 is CAWSRDTYNYGYTF. The CDR3 coding sequence is TGTGCCTGGTCCCGGGACACCTATAACTATGGCTACACCTTC.

This clone has a handful of counts. V and J are TRBV6-4 and TRBJ2-7; no firm D call. CDR3 length: 11 amino acids. The V gene lost 8 bases and the J gene lost 5 bases, with 10 bases spanning the gap. CDR1 is MRHNA, CDR2 SNTAGT, per germline. CDR3 coding DNA: TGTGCCAGCCTTAGAATGGACGAGCAGTACTTC. Its translation: CASLRMDEQYF.

This chain links TRBV4-1 with TRBJ1-2; 12 nucleotides align to TRBD1. V lost 3 bases to trimming and J lost 3 bases; unmatched junction nucleotides: 8. Germline assignment: CDR1 MGHRA and CDR2 YSYEKL. CDR3 length: 17 amino acids. For the CDR3, the DNA is TGCGCCAGCAGCCAGGGACAGGGGGCCCCCTCCGACTATGGCTACACCTTC. Translating it yields CASSQGQGAPSDYGYTF.

This clone appeared many times. The V call is TRBV6-7, the J call TRBJ1-5, with D possibly matching TRBD1 (5 bases). TRBV6-7 is known as an ORF, though its function is uncertain. V lost 0 bases and J lost 4, with 22 bases in between. The CDR3 loop spans 19 amino acids. The CDR3 reads CASSYSHWSKGRSNQPQHF. The CDR3 DNA reads TGTGCCAGCAGTTACTCGCATTGGAGTAAGGGGCGCTCGAATCAGCCCCAGCATTTT.

This chain uses TRBV6-5 with TRBJ2-2; a weak D match, TRBD2 (6 bases). The length of the CDR3 is 16 residues. The V gene lost 0 bases and the J gene lost 5 bases, with 13 bases spanning the gap. CDR1 is MNHEY, CDR2 SVGAGI, per germline. The CDR3 is CASSYSRRSGTGELFF. CDR3 DNA sequence: TGTGCCAGCAGTTACTCGCGGCGGAGCGGGACCGGGGAGCTGTTTTTT.

The rearrangement joins TRBV11-2 to TRBJ1-1, with 7 bases aligning to TRBD1. Trimming at V came to 5 bases and at J to 11 bases, leaving 14 bases not matched to a gene. This CDR3 comprises 14 residues. Germline loops: CDR1 SGHAT, CDR2 FQNNGV. The CDR3 loop is CASSLSTGSWSAFF. CDR3 nucleotides: TGTGCCAGCAGCCTCTCGACAGGGTCATGGTCTGCTTTCTTT.

This clone has a handful of counts. V gene TRBV7-3 combines with J gene TRBJ2-2, with a possible D match to TRBD2 (6 bases). V was cut by 5 bases and J by 5 bases, with 9 bases left in between. This CDR3 contains 13 residues. Germline V lookup: CDR1 SGHTA, CDR2 FQGTGA. DNA of the CDR3: TGTGCCAGCAGCGCGGGGAGAACCGGGGAGCTGTTTTTT. This encodes CASSAGRTGELFF.

In its sample, this clone was seen once. This chain links TRBV5-4 with TRBJ2-1, with TRBD1 matching 7 bases. Germline CDR1 is SGHNT and CDR2 is YYREEE (reference sequence). The CDR3 length is 13 residues. V lost 4 bases and J lost 7; bases outside the gene matches: 5. In DNA form, the CDR3 reads TGTGCCAGCAGCCAGGGACAGCGGAATGAGCAGTTCTTC. Its translation is CASSQGQRNEQFF.

The chain links TRBV5-8 to TRBJ2-3; TRBD1 is a possible D gene (6 bases). The germline V and J ends were trimmed by 3 bases and 3 bases, with 11 bases remaining between them. Germline V CDR1 and CDR2: SGHTS, YDEGEE. The length of the CDR3 is 14 residues. The DNA of the CDR3 is TGTGCCAGCAGCTCGGGACATTTAACAGATACGCAGTATTTT. This encodes CASSSGHLTDTQYF.

This chain connects TRBV7-2 to TRBJ1-4; D is unclear. V lost 5 bases and J lost 8, with 15 bases in between. CDR1 is SGHTA, CDR2 FQGNSA, per germline. The CDR3 extends over 14 amino acids. Here the CDR3 DNA reads TGTGCCAGCAGCATACACGGAGCCGAAGAAAAACTGTTTTTT. Residues: CASSIHGAEEKLFF.

The table lists this clone with a count of one. The chain combines TRBV10-3 with TRBJ2-5; D remains ambiguous. Per germline, CDR1 ENHRY and CDR2 SYGVKD. Trimming took 3 bases from V and 7 from J, leaving 12 bases between them. The CDR3 contains 13 residues. CDR3 loop: CAISDGLIGTQYF. DNA of the CDR3: TGTGCCATCAGTGACGGTCTAATCGGGACCCAGTACTTC.

This clone occurred a few times. The chain has TRBV2 and TRBJ1-5; 8 positions match TRBD1. The CDR3 extends over 13 amino acids. V shed 8 bases, J shed 6 bases, and the junction held 6 bases outside the gene matches. Germline V gene data show CDR1 as SNHLY and CDR2 as FYNNEI. DNA for the CDR3: TGTGCCAGCGACCTAACAGGGGGTCAGCCCCAGCATTTT. The encoded protein is CASDLTGGQPQHF.

A single count supports this clone. J is TRBJ2-2 and V is TRBV27; tentatively, D is TRBD1 (6 bases). The length of the CDR3 is 18 residues. Germline CDR1 is MNHEY and CDR2 is SMNVEV (reference sequence). Trimming shortened V by 2 bases and J by 0 bases, and 16 bases separated the two germline ends. Here the CDR3 reads CASSLTSYRAANTGELFF. The CDR3 nucleotides read TGTGCCAGCAGTTTAACGAGTTACAGGGCAGCGAACACCGGGGAGCTGTTTTTT.

The chain joins TRBV6-5 to TRBJ2-1; 10 bases fit TRBD2. V dropped 0 bases and J dropped 10; count of bases not matched to a gene: 9. The CDR3 runs to 16 residues. Germline assignment: CDR1 MNHEY and CDR2 SVGAGI. CDR3 coding DNA: TGTGCCAGCAGTTACTCCGTTGGAGCGGGAGGGAGGGAGCAGTTCTTC. Translated: CASSYSVGAGGREQFF.

J is TRBJ2-1 and V is TRBV28, with 10 bases identical to TRBD2. Germline V lookup: CDR1 MDHEN, CDR2 SYDVKM. Trimming removed 7 bases from V and 1 base from J; junction bases left unmatched: 4. This CDR3 spans 15 amino acids. For the CDR3, the DNA is TGTGCCAGCATCACTAGCGGGGTATCCTACAATGAGCAGTTCTTC. Its translation is CASITSGVSYNEQFF.

V and J are TRBV3-1 (or the pseudogene TRBV3-2) and TRBJ2-1, with 11 bases that match TRBD2. V lost 3 bases and J lost 4; bases outside the gene matches: 11. Germline V lookup: CDR1 LGHDT, CDR2 YNNKEL (reference sequence). This CDR3 is built from 18 residues. The DNA for the CDR3 is TGTGCCAGCAGCCAGGGGCTCCGACTAGCGGGACGGTACAATGAGCAGTTCTTC. Protein sequence: CASSQGLRLAGRYNEQFF.

The V and J genes are TRBV11-3 and TRBJ2-2; the match to TRBD2 covers 12 bases. The CDR3 totals 16 residues. Looked up from germline, CDR1 is SGHNT and CDR2 is YENEEA. Trimming took 0 bases from V and 4 from J; bases not matched to a gene: 0. CDR3 sequence (DNA): TGTGCCAGCAGCTTAGAGACTAGCGGGGGCACCGGGGAGCTGTTTTTT. Protein sequence: CASSLETSGGTGELFF.

The V and J genes are TRBV2 and TRBJ1-5, with no clear D. This CDR3 has 16 amino acids. Trimming took off 3 bases at V and 2 bases at J, with 14 bases between the two ends. Germline loops: CDR1 SNHLY, CDR2 FYNNEI. CDR3: CASSDSGIRGNQPQHF. The CDR3 DNA reads TGTGCCAGCAGTGATTCGGGGATTAGGGGCAATCAGCCCCAGCATTTT.

J is TRBJ1-3 and V is TRBV7-2, with D possibly being TRBD1 (6 bases). Germline V gene lookup returns CDR1 SGHTA and CDR2 FQGNSA. Trimming took off 1 base at V and 0 bases at J, with 10 bases between the two ends. The CDR3 totals 16 residues. CDR3 residues: CASSLVGTISGNTIYF. The CDR3 DNA sequence: TGTGCCAGCAGCTTAGTCGGGACAATCTCTGGAAACACCATATATTTT.

V gene TRBV3-1 (or the pseudogene TRBV3-2) combines with J gene TRBJ2-3; no reliable D call. The CDR3 has 17 residues. Germline loops: CDR1 LGHDT, CDR2 YNNKEL (reference sequence). V shed 1 base and J shed 0 bases, with 14 bases lying between them. Written as DNA, the CDR3 is TGTGCCAGCAGCCAAGGAGAGCGCCTAGTAAGCACAGATACGCAGTATTTT. Translating it yields CASSQGERLVSTDTQYF.

V usage is TRBV5-1 and J usage is TRBJ2-3, with D possibly TRBD2 on 6 matching bases. Trimming shortened V by 4 bases and J by 0 bases, and 9 bases separated the two germline ends. Germline CDR1 SGHRS, CDR2 YFSETQ. The CDR3 contains 14 residues. Here the CDR3 DNA reads TGCGCCAGCAGCAGGAGGGGAAGCACAGATACGCAGTATTTT. This encodes CASSRRGSTDTQYF.

The gene calls are TRBV6-1 and TRBJ2-7; D not certain. Trimming stripped 0 bases from V and 0 bases from J, with 12 bases between. CDR3 length: 16 residues. Germline values: CDR1 MNHNS, CDR2 SASEGT. In nucleotides, the CDR3 is TGTGCCAGCAGTGAAGCTAGCCCCGCATCCTCCTACGAGCAGTACTTC. This codes for CASSEASPASSYEQYF.